The next 21 T cell receptor beta chains were all read from a single sample in a study of blood T cell repertoires in COVID-19. The data were produced by immunoSEQ multiplex PCR, yet TCRdb's version contains in-frame clones alone and is incomplete. The sample has roughly 260,000 clones, 80% to 90% seen once; the top ten hold approximately 2.2%. What was sequenced was peripheral blood. The receptors originated from a woman aged 50 to 60 with acute or convalescent COVID-19.

V is TRBV7-2 and J is TRBJ2-7, with 8 nucleotides matching TRBD2. V gave up 3 bases and J gave up 0 bases; unmatched junction bases: 4. CDR3 length: 15 amino acids. The V gene's germline CDR1 is SGHTA and CDR2 FQGNSA. The CDR3 loop is CASSFGRGNSYEQYF. The DNA of the CDR3 is TGTGCCAGCAGCTTCGGGAGGGGGAACTCCTACGAGCAGTACTTC. Based on the CDR3 plus reference TRBV7-2 and TRBJ2-7, the full variable domain is GAGVSQSPSNKVTEKGKDVELRCDPISGHTALYWYRQSLGQGLEFLIYFQGNSAPDKSGLPSDRFSAERTGGSVSTLTIQRTQQEDSAVYLCASSFGRGNSYEQYFGPGTRLTVT.

This clone was seen only once. J is TRBJ1-1 and V is TRBV11-2; TRBD1 is a possible D gene (5 bases). With 4 bases removed from V and 1 base from J, the gap between germline ends came to 16 bases. There are 16 residues in the CDR3. Germline V gene lookup returns CDR1 SGHAT and CDR2 FQNNGV. CDR3 coding DNA: TGTGCCAGCAGCTATCCCCGGGGGAGCAAGAACACTGAAGCTTTCTTT. Translated: CASSYPRGSKNTEAFF.

This clone occurred once. This chain connects TRBV5-1 to TRBJ1-2; 7 bases line up with TRBD1. The germline CDR1 and CDR2 sequences are SGHRS and YFSETQ. The CDR3 contains 13 residues. The V segment lost 2 bases and the J segment 3 bases; nucleotides outside the gene matches: 1. The CDR3 region has the DNA TGCGCCAGCAGCTTCGGGACAGACTATGGCTACACCTTC. It specifies CASSFGTDYGYTF.

CDR3 sequence: CASSLRASGSTIEQFF. CDR3 DNA sequence: TGTGCCAGCAGTTTAAGGGCTAGCGGGAGTACGATTGAGCAGTTCTTC. This rearrangement joins TRBV28 to TRBJ2-1, with TRBD2 identical over 10 bases. Germline trimming cut 2 bases from V and 9 bases from J; bases unmatched to any gene: 10. CDR1 is MDHEN and CDR2 is SYDVKM in the germline V gene. The CDR3 is 16 residues long.

The chain combines TRBV5-1 with TRBJ2-3; D not resolved. This CDR3 spans 14 amino acids. The germline V gene encodes CDR1 SGHRS and CDR2 YFSETQ. V lost 2 bases and J lost 0, with 7 bases in between. CDR3 amino acids: CASSFRSSTDTQYF. CDR3 DNA sequence: TGCGCCAGCAGCTTTAGAAGTAGCACAGATACGCAGTATTTT.

The chain recombines TRBV10-3 with TRBJ2-2; the D is unclear. V was shortened by 0 bases and J by 7 bases, with 6 bases between the two germline ends. The CDR3 runs 13 residues. Germline CDR1 ENHRY, CDR2 SYGVKD. The CDR3 DNA sequence: TGTGCCATCAGTGAGTCGAGTGGCGGGGAGCTGTTTTTT. It specifies CAISESSGGELFF.

J is TRBJ1-4 and V is TRBV6-5; tentative D call: TRBD1 (6 bases). Germline V CDR1 and CDR2: MNHEY, SVGAGI. The CDR3 contains 14 residues. V shed 6 bases and J shed 1 base, with 9 bases lying between them. CDR3 amino acids: CASSRTVTNEKLFF. Here the CDR3 DNA reads TGTGCCAGCAGCCGGACAGTAACTAATGAAAAACTGTTTTTT.

This rearrangement joins TRBV15 to TRBJ2-3; 10 nucleotides match TRBD2. From germline, CDR1 is LNHNV and CDR2 YYDKDF (reference sequence). This CDR3 has 19 amino acids. J gave up 0 bases and V 1 base, and 10 bases lay outside the gene matches. The chain's CDR3 is CATSRGHSGRPTSTDTQYF. In DNA form, the CDR3 reads TGTGCCACCAGCAGAGGCCATAGCGGGAGGCCCACTAGCACAGATACGCAGTATTTT.

The rearrangement uses TRBV2 and TRBJ2-3, with D perhaps matching TRBD2 (6 bases). CDR3 length: 14 residues. V lost 3 bases, J lost 6 bases, and 13 bases lay in between. Germline-derived CDR1 and CDR2 are SNHLY and FYNNEI. CDR3 sequence reads: CASSEGGAPDTQYF. DNA of the CDR3: TGTGCCAGCAGTGAGGGCGGGGCCCCGGATACGCAGTATTTT.

The chain uses TRBV7-9 and TRBJ1-1; possibly TRBD1 for D (6 bases). Per the germline V gene, CDR1 is SEHNR and CDR2 is FQNEAQ (reference sequence). The ends were cut back, 5 bases at V and 5 bases at J, with 15 bases in the middle. CDR3 size: 14 residues. This CDR3 reads CASSARGAPTEAFF. In nucleotides, the CDR3 is TGTGCCAGCAGCGCACGGGGGGCGCCAACTGAAGCTTTCTTT.

The V gene is TRBV28, the J gene TRBJ1-1, with D tentatively TRBD1 (6 bases). Germline lookup yields CDR1 MDHEN and CDR2 SYDVKM. The V end was cut by 6 bases, the J end by 3 bases, with 17 bases between. The CDR3 extends over 15 amino acids. The CDR3 DNA sequence: TGTGCCAGCAGGGGGCCTCTGGGACACCACACTGAAGCTTTCTTT. Translated: CASRGPLGHHTEAFF.

V is TRBV5-1 and J is TRBJ2-5; 7 nucleotides align to TRBD2. The CDR3 covers 13 residues. Germline CDR1 SGHRS, CDR2 YFSETQ. Trimming removed 5 bases from V and 5 bases from J; junction bases left unmatched: 6. DNA of the CDR3: TGCGCCAGCAGGCCTGCCGGGGGGGAGACCCAGTACTTC. Translating it yields CASRPAGGETQYF.

Regarding this clone: A read error may produce the germline difference seen at one junction end. The rearrangement joins TRBV29-1 to TRBJ2-7, with TRBD2 identical over 10 bases. Per germline, CDR1 SQVTM and CDR2 ANQGSEA. This CDR3 comprises 15 residues. The CDR3 sequence: CSVKELAGSVGEQYF. CDR3 bases: TGCAGCGTTAAAGAACTAGCGGGATCAGTGGGCGAGCAGTACTTC.

The chain combines TRBV3-1 (or the pseudogene TRBV3-2) with TRBJ1-1, with D possibly being TRBD1 (5 bases). This CDR3 has 15 residues. CDR1 is LGHDT and CDR2 is YNNKEL in the germline V gene (reference sequence). Trimming shortened V by 1 base and J by 1 base, and 10 bases separated the two germline ends. Here the CDR3 reads CASSQAGGGNTEAFF. CDR3 nucleotide sequence: TGTGCCAGCAGCCAAGCGGGCGGGGGGAACACTGAAGCTTTCTTT.

This clone showed up just once. The chain is built from TRBV19 and TRBJ1-2; 7 bases match TRBD1. From germline, CDR1 is LNHDA and CDR2 SQIVND (reference sequence). With V trimmed by 4 bases and J by 4 bases, 9 bases remained unmatched. This CDR3 is 15 amino acids long. CDR3 bases: TGTGCCAGTAGTACCGTGGACAGGTACAGCTATGGCTACACCTTC. It translates to CASSTVDRYSYGYTF. The complete variable domain, with remaining parts taken from reference TRBV19 and TRBJ1-2, reads DGGITQSPKYLFRKEGQNVTLSCEQNLNHDAMYWYRQDPGQGLRLIYYSQIVNDFQKGDIAEGYSVSREKKESFPLTVTSAQKNPTAFYLCASSTVDRYSYGYTFGSGTRLTVV.

The V and J genes are TRBV5-1 and TRBJ2-7; the match to TRBD2 covers 12 bases. CDR1 SGHRS and CDR2 YFSETQ come from the germline V gene. The CDR3 loop spans 16 amino acids. The J segment lost 5 bases and the V segment lost 2 bases, leaving 8 bases of the junction unmatched. The CDR3 DNA sequence: TGCGCCAGCAGCTTCCAACTAGCGGGAGGATACGACGAGCAGTACTTC. It codes for CASSFQLAGGYDEQYF. Using reference TRBV5-1 and TRBJ2-7 for the parts outside the CDR3, the full variable domain is KAGVTQTPRYLIKTRGQQVTLSCSPISGHRSVSWYQQTPGQGLQFLFEYFSETQRNKGNFPGRFSGRQFSNSRSEMNVSTLELGDSALYLCASSFQLAGGYDEQYFGPGTRLTVT.

On this clone itself: Distinct nucleotide sequences in the sample also encode this CDR3. The V gene is TRBV7-6, the J gene TRBJ2-7; D call uncertain. V shed 6 bases and J shed 3 bases, with 12 bases lying between them. The CDR3 runs to 13 residues. The germline V gene has CDR1 SGHVS and CDR2 FNYEAQ. In nucleotides, the CDR3 is TGTGCCAGCAGTCCTGGGCCGAACTACGAGCAGTACTTC. The encoded protein is CASSPGPNYEQYF.

V usage is TRBV5-1 and J usage is TRBJ2-7, with D possibly matching TRBD2 (5 bases). The germline V and J ends were trimmed by 4 bases and 6 bases, with 14 bases remaining between them. The CDR3 contains 13 residues. The germline V gene has CDR1 SGHRS and CDR2 YFSETQ. This CDR3 reads CASSPSRASEQYF. For the CDR3, the DNA is TGCGCCAGCAGCCCTAGCCGGGCCTCCGAGCAGTACTTC.

V is TRBV27 and J is TRBJ1-5; possibly TRBD1 for D (6 bases). This CDR3 spans 16 amino acids. The V and J ends lost 0 bases and 0 bases respectively, with 9 bases between them. Germline V lookup: CDR1 MNHEY, CDR2 SMNVEV (reference sequence). The CDR3 sequence is CASSLSYRDSNQPQHF. The CDR3, as DNA: TGTGCCAGCAGTTTATCGTACAGGGATAGCAATCAGCCCCAGCATTTT.

The chain joins TRBV30 to TRBJ2-5, with a possible D match to TRBD2 (6 bases). The germline CDR1 and CDR2 sequences are GTSNPN and SVGIG (reference sequence). V lost 4 bases and J lost 5, with 17 bases in between. There are 14 residues in the CDR3. CDR3 nucleotide sequence: TGTGCCTGGAACGCGGAGGGTCTCATGGAGACCCAGTACTTC. This sequence encodes CAWNAEGLMETQYF.

This chain's CDR3 is CASSVPSRGGSYNSPLHF. In nucleotides, the CDR3 is TGTGCCAGCAGTGTGCCTTCCCGGGGGGGCTCCTATAATTCACCCCTCCACTTT. The chain couples TRBV6-1 to TRBJ1-6, with D tentatively TRBD1 (5 bases). The CDR3 consists of 18 residues. V lost 4 bases to trimming and J lost 0 bases, with 16 bases between them. Germline CDR1 is MNHNS and CDR2 is SASEGT.